The next 15 T cell receptor beta chains were all read from a single sample in a study of blood T cell repertoires in COVID-19. Libraries were prepared by immunoSEQ multiplex PCR; TCRdb keeps only in-frame clonotypes and omits some of them. The table lists around 250,000 clones, 75% to 90% of them singletons, with about 4.6% in the top ten. Material for sequencing was peripheral blood. Every receptor here comes from a man aged 60 to 69 who had recovered from COVID-19.

The chain combines TRBV6-5 with TRBJ1-4; tentatively, D is TRBD1 (5 bases). Germline V gene lookup returns CDR1 MNHEY and CDR2 SVGAGI. This CDR3 has 16 residues. Trimming removed 0 bases at V and 2 bases at J, with 10 bases between. CDR3 nucleotides: TGTGCCAGCAGTTACTCTGGGGGGAGGACTAATGAAAAACTGTTTTTT. The encoded protein is CASSYSGGRTNEKLFF.

This clone has just a few counts. CDR3 protein: CASSRPNRGQSYNSPLHF. The CDR3 coding sequence is TGCGCCAGCAGCCGCCCGAACAGGGGGCAATCCTATAATTCACCCCTCCACTTT. The rearrangement joins TRBV4-1 to TRBJ1-6, with 9 nucleotides matching TRBD1. Germline V gene sequence: CDR1 MGHRA, CDR2 YSYEKL. J lost 1 base, V lost 4 bases, and 8 bases had no gene match. The CDR3 totals 18 residues.

This rearrangement joins TRBV9 to TRBJ2-7; possible D gene TRBD1, 5 bases. CDR1 is SGDLS, CDR2 YYNGEE, per germline. Trimming removed 0 bases at V and 6 bases at J, with 13 bases between. The CDR3 has 14 amino acids. The CDR3 sequence is CASSVDSQRGEQYF. CDR3 nucleotide sequence: TGTGCCAGCAGCGTAGATTCTCAAAGGGGCGAGCAGTACTTC.

Note on this clone: The sample carries other DNA sequences with the same CDR3. The gene calls are TRBV5-1 and TRBJ1-4; a weak D match, TRBD1 (6 bases). V shed 4 bases and J shed 2 bases, with 12 bases lying between them. Germline assignment: CDR1 SGHRS and CDR2 YFSETQ. The CDR3 consists of 15 residues. CDR3 DNA: TGCGCCAGCAGCCCCACAGGGTTTACTAATGAAAAACTGTTTTTT. Encoded protein: CASSPTGFTNEKLFF.

V gene TRBV5-5 combines with J gene TRBJ2-3, with 16 bases matching TRBD2. The germline gives CDR1 SGHKS, CDR2 YYEKEE (reference sequence). V lost 4 bases and J lost 6; bases outside the gene matches: 5. The CDR3 spans 16 residues. As DNA, the CDR3 is TGTGCCAGCAGCGTCGGGACTAGCGGGAGGGCTGATACGCAGTATTTT. It yields the protein CASSVGTSGRADTQYF.

V is TRBV5-4 and J is TRBJ2-1, with TRBD2 matching 13 bases. CDR1 SGHNT and CDR2 YYREEE come from the germline V gene (reference sequence). Trimming took 2 bases from V and 8 from J; bases not matched to a gene: 4. This CDR3 region has 15 residues. The CDR3 region has the DNA TGTGCCAGCAGCTTTCTTACTAGCGGGAGGGATGAGCAGTTCTTC. This codes for CASSFLTSGRDEQFF.

This chain links TRBV24-1 with TRBJ2-2, with a weak D call TRBD1 (5 bases). Looked up from germline, CDR1 is KGHDR and CDR2 is SFDVKD. This CDR3 has 16 residues. Trimming removed 4 bases from V and 3 bases from J, with 14 bases in between. This CDR3 reads CATSDPTAGHTGELFF. The DNA of the CDR3 is TGTGCCACCAGTGACCCGACAGCAGGGCACACCGGGGAGCTGTTTTTT.

The chain has TRBV11-2 and TRBJ1-5; D may be TRBD1 (5 bases). Germline V gives CDR1 SGHAT, CDR2 FQNNGV. V lost 2 bases, J lost 7 bases, and 12 bases lay in between. This CDR3 has 14 amino acids. The CDR3 DNA follows: TGTGCCAGCAGCTTAAGCGGGGGTGAACAGCCCCAGCATTTT. Residues: CASSLSGGEQPQHF. Looking up the rest from reference TRBV11-2 and TRBJ1-5 gives the full variable domain: EAGVAQSPRYKIIEKRQSVAFWCNPISGHATLYWYQQILGQGPKLLIQFQNNGVVDDSQLPKDRFSAERLKGVDSTLKIQPAKLEDSAVYLCASSLSGGEQPQHFGDGTRLSIL.

This rearrangement joins TRBV28 to TRBJ2-1; TRBD2 matches at 7 bases. CDR1 MDHEN and CDR2 SYDVKM come from the germline V gene. The CDR3 totals 15 residues. Trimming at V came to 6 bases and at J to 7 bases, leaving 12 bases not matched to a gene. Here the CDR3 DNA reads TGTGCCAGCAGGCCCAGGACTGCCGGGGGGAATGAGCAGTTCTTC. This sequence encodes CASRPRTAGGNEQFF. Complete variable domain (other parts from reference TRBV28 and TRBJ2-1): DVKVTQSSRYLVKRTGEKVFLECVQDMDHENMFWYRQDPGLGLRLIYFSYDVKMKEKGDIPEGYSVSREKKERFSLILESASTNQTSMYLCASRPRTAGGNEQFFGPGTRLTVL.

This chain uses TRBV7-2 with TRBJ2-7; tentative D call: TRBD2 (7 bases). With 4 bases removed from V and 0 bases from J, the gap between germline ends came to 22 bases. The CDR3 consists of 18 residues. The germline V gene has CDR1 SGHTA and CDR2 FQGNSA. The CDR3 DNA reads TGTGCCAGCAGCTCCCATGGAGGGGGGGGACTCGCCTCCTACGAGCAGTACTTC. Translating gives CASSSHGGGGLASYEQYF.

This clone has a handful of counts. This chain joins TRBV2 and TRBJ1-3, with 9 nucleotides matching TRBD1. This CDR3 comprises 18 residues. The ends lost 6 bases at V and 5 bases at J; junction bases unmatched: 17. Germline lookup yields CDR1 SNHLY and CDR2 FYNNEI. The CDR3 reads CASRYRDRVPISRNTIYF. The CDR3 coding sequence is TGTGCCAGCAGATACCGGGACAGGGTCCCTATCTCCAGAAACACCATATATTTT. The entire variable domain, with the rest obtained from reference TRBV2 and TRBJ1-3, is as follows: EPEVTQTPSHQVTQMGQEVILRCVPISNHLYFYWYRQILGQKVEFLVSFYNNEISEKSEIFDDQFSVERPDGSNFTLKIRSTKLEDSAMYFCASRYRDRVPISRNTIYFGEGSWLTVV.

In DNA form, the CDR3 reads TGTGCCAGCTCACCACGGTTAGGGGAAGAGACCCAGTACTTC. Its translation: CASSPRLGEETQYF. This rearrangement joins TRBV18 to TRBJ2-5, with D tentatively TRBD1 (5 bases). The V gene lost 1 base and the J gene lost 3 bases, with 9 bases spanning the gap. The germline V gene encodes CDR1 KGHSH and CDR2 LQKENI. The CDR3 spans 14 residues.

V is TRBV27 and J is TRBJ2-7, with TRBD1 identical over 10 bases. Germline CDR1 reads MNHEY; CDR2 reads SMNVEV (reference sequence). The CDR3 sequence is 14 residues long. The V and J ends lost 10 bases and 5 bases, in that order; junction bases with no gene match: 11. The CDR3: CATTRTGGTHEQYF. The DNA of the CDR3 is TGTGCCACCACCAGGACAGGGGGGACCCACGAGCAGTACTTC.

V and J are TRBV5-1 and TRBJ2-5; 9 nucleotides line up with TRBD2. The germline CDR1 and CDR2 sequences are SGHRS and YFSETQ. The junction had 15 bases not matched to a gene; V was cut back by 4 bases and J by 5 bases. The CDR3 is 17 amino acids. CDR3 coding DNA: TGCGCCAGCAGCCCGGGATGGGCAGCGGGGGGTATCGAGACCCAGTACTTC. Its protein product is CASSPGWAAGGIETQYF.

The chain recombines TRBV11-2 with TRBJ2-1, with a weak D call TRBD1 (5 bases). The V and J ends lost 1 base and 3 bases respectively, with 10 bases between them. Germline CDR1 reads SGHAT; CDR2 reads FQNNGV. The CDR3 loop spans 15 amino acids. CDR3 coding DNA: TGTGCCAGCAGCTTAGCGGTCAGGGTCTACAATGAGCAGTTCTTC. Translated: CASSLAVRVYNEQFF.